Described below is a single T cell receptor (beta chain) sequence and its context. The antigen is not known. Data came from immunoSEQ multiplex PCR; TCRdb stores just in-frame clones and leaves some out. The table records roughly 80,000 clones, approximately 79% of them present only once. The data derive from a study of OX40 agonist ivuxolimab in advanced cancers. Study outcomes and limitations: On average, CD8+ T cells showed a greater number of expanded clones than CD4+.

The V end lost 4 bases, the J end lost 8 bases, and 19 bases lay between the germline ends. Germline assignment: CDR1 SGHVS and CDR2 FQNEAQ. The CDR3 has 15 residues. The genes are TRBV7-8 and TRBJ2-3, with D uncertain. This sample comprised CD4+ or CD8+ T cells sorted from blood, obtained in a trial of the OX40 agonist ivuxolimab. The source of this sequence is an adult with an advanced solid tumor such as melanoma, head and neck, liver or kidney cancer. CDR3 DNA sequence: TGTGCCAGCAGCTCCGGACGAGTGATGGGCTTTACGCAGTATTTT. It yields the protein CASSSGRVMGFTQYF.